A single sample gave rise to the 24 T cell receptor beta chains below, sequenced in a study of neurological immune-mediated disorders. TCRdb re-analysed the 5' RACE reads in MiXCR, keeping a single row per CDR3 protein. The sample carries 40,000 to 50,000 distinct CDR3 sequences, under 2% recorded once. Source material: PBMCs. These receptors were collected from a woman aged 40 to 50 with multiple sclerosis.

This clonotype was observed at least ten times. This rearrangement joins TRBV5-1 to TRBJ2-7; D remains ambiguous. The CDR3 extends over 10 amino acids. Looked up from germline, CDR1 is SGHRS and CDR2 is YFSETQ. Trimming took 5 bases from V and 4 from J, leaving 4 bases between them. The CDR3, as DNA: TGCGCCAGCAGTCAATACGAGCAGTACTTC. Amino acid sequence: CASSQYEQYF. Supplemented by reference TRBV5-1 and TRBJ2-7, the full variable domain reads KAGVTQTPRYLIKTRGQQVTLSCSPISGHRSVSWYQQTPGQGLQFLFEYFSETQRNKGNFPGRFSGRQFSNSRSEMNVSTLELGDSALYLCASSQYEQYFGPGTRLTVT.

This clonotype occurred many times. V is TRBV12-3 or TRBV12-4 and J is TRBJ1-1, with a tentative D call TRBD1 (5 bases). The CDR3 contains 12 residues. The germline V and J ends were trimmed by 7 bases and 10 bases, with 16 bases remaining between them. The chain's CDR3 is CASKGSGEGAFF. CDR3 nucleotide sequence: TGTGCCAGCAAAGGGTCGGGGGAAGGAGCTTTCTTT.

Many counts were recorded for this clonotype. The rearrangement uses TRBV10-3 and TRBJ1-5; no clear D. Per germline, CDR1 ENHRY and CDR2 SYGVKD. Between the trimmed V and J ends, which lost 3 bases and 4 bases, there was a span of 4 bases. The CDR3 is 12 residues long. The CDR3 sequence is CAISDGNQPQHF. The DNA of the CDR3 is TGTGCCATCAGTGACGGGAATCAGCCCCAGCATTTT.

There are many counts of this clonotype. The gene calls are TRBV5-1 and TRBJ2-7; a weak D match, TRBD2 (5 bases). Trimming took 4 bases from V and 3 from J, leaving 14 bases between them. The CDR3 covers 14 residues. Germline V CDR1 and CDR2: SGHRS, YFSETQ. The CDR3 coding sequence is TGCGCCAGCAGCCACACTCCCGAGGGCTACGAGCAGTACTTC. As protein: CASSHTPEGYEQYF. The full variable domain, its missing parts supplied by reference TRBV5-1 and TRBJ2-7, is KAGVTQTPRYLIKTRGQQVTLSCSPISGHRSVSWYQQTPGQGLQFLFEYFSETQRNKGNFPGRFSGRQFSNSRSEMNVSTLELGDSALYLCASSHTPEGYEQYFGPGTRLTVT.

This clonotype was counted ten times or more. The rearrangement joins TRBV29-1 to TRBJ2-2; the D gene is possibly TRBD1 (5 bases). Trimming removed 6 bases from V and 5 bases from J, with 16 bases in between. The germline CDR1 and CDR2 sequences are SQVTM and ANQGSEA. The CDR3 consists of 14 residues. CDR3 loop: CSVVTGFGTGELFF. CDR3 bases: TGCAGCGTAGTTACAGGTTTTGGAACCGGGGAGCTGTTTTTT.

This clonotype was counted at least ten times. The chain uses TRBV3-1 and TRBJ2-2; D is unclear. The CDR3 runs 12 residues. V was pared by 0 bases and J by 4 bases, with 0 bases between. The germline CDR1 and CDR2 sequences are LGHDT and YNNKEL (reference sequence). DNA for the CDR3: TGTGCCAGCAGCCAAGACACCGGGGAGCTGTTTTTT. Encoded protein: CASSQDTGELFF. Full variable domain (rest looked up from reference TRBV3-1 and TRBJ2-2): DTAVSQTPKYLVTQMGNDKSIKCEQNLGHDTMYWYKQDSKKFLKIMFSYNNKELIINETVPNRFSPKSPDKAHLNLHINSLELGDSAVYFCASSQDTGELFFGEGSRLTVL.

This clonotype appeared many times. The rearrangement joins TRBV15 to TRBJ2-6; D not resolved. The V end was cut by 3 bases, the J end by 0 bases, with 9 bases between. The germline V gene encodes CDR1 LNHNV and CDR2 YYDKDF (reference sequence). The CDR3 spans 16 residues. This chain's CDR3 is CATSSRVSSGANVLTF. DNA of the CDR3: TGTGCCACCAGCAGTAGAGTTTCCTCTGGGGCCAACGTCCTGACTTTC.

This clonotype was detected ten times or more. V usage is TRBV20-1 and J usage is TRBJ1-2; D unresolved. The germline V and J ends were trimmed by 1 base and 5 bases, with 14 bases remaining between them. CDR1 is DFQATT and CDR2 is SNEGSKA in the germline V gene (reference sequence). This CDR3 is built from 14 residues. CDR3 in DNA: TGCAGTGCTAGAGTGCGTCCAGGTTTATATGGCTACACCTTC. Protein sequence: CSARVRPGLYGYTF.

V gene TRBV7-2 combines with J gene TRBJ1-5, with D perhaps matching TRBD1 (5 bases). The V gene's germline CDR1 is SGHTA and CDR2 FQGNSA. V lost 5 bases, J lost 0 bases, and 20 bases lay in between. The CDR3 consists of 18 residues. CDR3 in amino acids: CASSLNRDFDSSNQPQHF. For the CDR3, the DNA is TGTGCCAGCAGCCTTAACCGGGACTTCGACTCTAGCAATCAGCCCCAGCATTTT.

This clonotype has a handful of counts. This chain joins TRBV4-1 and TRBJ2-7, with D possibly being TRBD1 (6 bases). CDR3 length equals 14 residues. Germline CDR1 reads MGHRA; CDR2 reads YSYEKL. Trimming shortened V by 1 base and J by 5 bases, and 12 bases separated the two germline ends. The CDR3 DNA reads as TGCGCCAGCAGCCAAGTGGCAGGGGTGAACGAGCAGTACTTC. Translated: CASSQVAGVNEQYF.

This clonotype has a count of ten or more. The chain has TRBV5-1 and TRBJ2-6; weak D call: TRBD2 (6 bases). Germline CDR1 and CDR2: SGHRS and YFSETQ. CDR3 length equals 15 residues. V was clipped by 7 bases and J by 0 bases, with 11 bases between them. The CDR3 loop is CASGGTISGANVLTF. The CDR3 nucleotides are TGCGCCAGCGGGGGGACCATCTCTGGGGCCAACGTCCTGACTTTC.

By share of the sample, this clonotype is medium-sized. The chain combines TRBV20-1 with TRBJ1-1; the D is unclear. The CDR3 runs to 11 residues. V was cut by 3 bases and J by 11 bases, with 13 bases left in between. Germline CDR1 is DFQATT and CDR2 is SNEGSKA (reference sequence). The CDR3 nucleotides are TGCAGTGCTAGGTCGGCCGCCGGGGCTTTCTTT. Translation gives CSARSAAGAFF.

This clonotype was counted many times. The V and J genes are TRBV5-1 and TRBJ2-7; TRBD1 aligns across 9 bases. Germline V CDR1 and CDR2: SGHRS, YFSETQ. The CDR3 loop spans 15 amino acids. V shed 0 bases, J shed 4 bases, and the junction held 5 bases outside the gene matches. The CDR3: CASSLEQGAKYEQYF. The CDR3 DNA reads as TGCGCCAGCAGCTTGGAACAGGGGGCGAAATACGAGCAGTACTTC. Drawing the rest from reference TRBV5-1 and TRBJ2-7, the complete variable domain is KAGVTQTPRYLIKTRGQQVTLSCSPISGHRSVSWYQQTPGQGLQFLFEYFSETQRNKGNFPGRFSGRQFSNSRSEMNVSTLELGDSALYLCASSLEQGAKYEQYFGPGTRLTVT.

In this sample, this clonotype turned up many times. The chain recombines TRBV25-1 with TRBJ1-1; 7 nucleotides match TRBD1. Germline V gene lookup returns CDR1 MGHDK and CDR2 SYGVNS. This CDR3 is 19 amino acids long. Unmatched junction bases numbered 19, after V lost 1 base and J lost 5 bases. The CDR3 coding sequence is TGTGCCAGCAGTGAATTGGGGGGGTCCCCGAGACAGGGCTTGACTGAAGCTTTCTTT. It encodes CASSELGGSPRQGLTEAFF. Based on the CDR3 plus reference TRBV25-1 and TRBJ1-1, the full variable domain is EADIYQTPRYLVIGTGKKITLECSQTMGHDKMYWYQQDPGMELHLIHYSYGVNSTEKGDLSSESTVSRIRTEHFPLTLESARPSHTSQYLCASSELGGSPRQGLTEAFFGQGTRLTVV.

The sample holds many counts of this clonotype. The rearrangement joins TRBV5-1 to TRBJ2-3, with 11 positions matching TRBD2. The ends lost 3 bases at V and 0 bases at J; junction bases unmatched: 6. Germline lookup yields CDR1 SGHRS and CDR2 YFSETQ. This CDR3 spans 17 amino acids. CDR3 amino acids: CASSSNGLAGSTDTQYF. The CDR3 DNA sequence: TGCGCCAGCAGCTCGAATGGACTAGCGGGCAGCACAGATACGCAGTATTTT.

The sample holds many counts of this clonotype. The CDR3: CSAIDLNYGYTF. CDR3 DNA: TGCAGCGCCATAGACCTAAACTATGGCTACACCTTC. This chain links TRBV29-1 with TRBJ1-2; no definite D call. The CDR3 loop spans 12 amino acids. Per germline, CDR1 SQVTM and CDR2 ANQGSEA. With 7 bases removed from V and 2 bases from J, the gap between germline ends came to 11 bases.

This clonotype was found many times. The CDR3 sequence is CASSSTELYEQYF. The CDR3 bases are TGCGCCAGCAGCTCGACAGAGCTCTACGAGCAGTACTTC. The chain recombines TRBV5-1 with TRBJ2-7, with D maybe TRBD1 (5 bases). This CDR3 has 13 amino acids. The V gene lost 3 bases and the J gene lost 3 bases, with 10 bases spanning the gap. CDR1 and CDR2 (germline): SGHRS, YFSETQ.

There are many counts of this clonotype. In DNA, the CDR3 is TGCAGTGCTAGTCCGCGACAGGGGTCTGCTCTTACGGCGCAGTATTTT. This translates into CSASPRQGSALTAQYF. The rearrangement links TRBV20-1 to TRBJ2-3; 8 bases match TRBD1. This CDR3 has 16 residues. CDR1 and CDR2 (germline): DFQATT, SNEGSKA (reference sequence). V was clipped by 3 bases and J by 10 bases; unmatched bases: 18.

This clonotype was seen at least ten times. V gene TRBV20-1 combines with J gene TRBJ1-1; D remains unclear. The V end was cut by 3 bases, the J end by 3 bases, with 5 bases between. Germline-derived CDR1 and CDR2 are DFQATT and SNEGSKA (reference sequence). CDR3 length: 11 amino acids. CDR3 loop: CSARSDTEAFF. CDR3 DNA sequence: TGCAGTGCTAGGAGTGACACTGAAGCTTTCTTT.

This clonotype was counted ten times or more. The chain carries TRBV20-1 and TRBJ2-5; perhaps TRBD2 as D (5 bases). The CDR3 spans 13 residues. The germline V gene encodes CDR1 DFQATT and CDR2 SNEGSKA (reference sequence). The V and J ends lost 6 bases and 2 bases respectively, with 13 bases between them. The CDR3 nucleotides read TGCAGTGCCCCACCTAGCCCACAAGAGACCCAGTACTTC. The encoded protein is CSAPPSPQETQYF.

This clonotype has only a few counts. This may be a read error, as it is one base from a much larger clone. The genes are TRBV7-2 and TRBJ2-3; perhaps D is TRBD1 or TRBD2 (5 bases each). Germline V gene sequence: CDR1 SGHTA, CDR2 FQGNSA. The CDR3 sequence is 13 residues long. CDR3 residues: CASSSGTTDTKYF. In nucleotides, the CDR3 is TGTGCCAGCAGCTCCGGGACCACAGATACGAAGTATTTT.

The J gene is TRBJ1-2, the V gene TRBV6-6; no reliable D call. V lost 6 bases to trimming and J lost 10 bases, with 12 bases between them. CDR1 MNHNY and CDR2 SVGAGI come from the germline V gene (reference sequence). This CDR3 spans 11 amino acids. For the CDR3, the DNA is TGTGCCAGCAGACGGGCACCGCCCTACACCTTC. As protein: CASRRAPPYTF.

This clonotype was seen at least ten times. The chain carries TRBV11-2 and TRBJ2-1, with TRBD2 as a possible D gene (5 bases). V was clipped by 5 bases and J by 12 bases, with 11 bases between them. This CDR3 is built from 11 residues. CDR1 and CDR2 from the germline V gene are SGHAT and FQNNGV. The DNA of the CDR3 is TGTGCCAGCAGCCAAATCGGGGTGCAGTTCTTC. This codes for CASSQIGVQFF.

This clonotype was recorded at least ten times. CDR3 in amino acids: CASSLWIMNTEAFF. The CDR3 DNA is TGTGCCAGCAGCCTATGGATTATGAACACTGAAGCTTTCTTT. V usage is TRBV11-2 and J usage is TRBJ1-1; D unclear. Between the trimmed V and J ends, which lost 5 bases and 0 bases, there was a span of 10 bases. Germline CDR1 SGHAT, CDR2 FQNNGV. This CDR3 is 14 amino acids long.